The entry that follows covers one TCR beta chain sequence. Its antigen is not identified. This specimen belongs to a study of long-term antiretroviral therapy in people with HIV. Broader study findings: No data were available on ART adherence, viral resistance or therapy changes. Once patients were on ART, diversity went higher but still fell short of transplant donor controls.

Version v3.0 of the immunoSEQ assay ran at survey level. Some clones are missing from TCRdb's copy, which holds only in-frame ones; the method was immunoSEQ multiplex PCR. The sample has approximately 17,000 clones, 80% seen once. V lost 5 bases and J lost 4, with 18 bases in between. The CDR3 totals 15 residues. Germline V lookup: CDR1 SGHTA, CDR2 FQGTGA. V is TRBV7-3 and J is TRBJ2-7, with D maybe TRBD2 (7 bases). This TCR derives from a man aged 18 to 29 with HIV. This specimen was unsorted PBMCs, taken 0.1 years before starting antiretroviral therapy. The CDR3 protein is CASSPGGGPLYEQYF. Here the CDR3 DNA reads TGTGCCAGCAGCCCGGGGGGCGGCCCCCTATACGAGCAGTACTTC.